This T cell receptor beta chain was documented in a study of vaccination and CD4 T cells after COVID-19. Study-level background: Each person enrolled got two BNT162b2 or mRNA-1273 vaccine doses.

With the Oncomine TCR Beta short-read assay, DNA from cultured CD4+ T cells was sequenced. Via MiXCR, TCRdb re-called the PCR reads, giving one row per CDR3 protein. Of over 14,000 distinct CDR3 sequences in the sample, approximately 60% were seen once. The CDR3 spans 17 residues. Germline V gene data show CDR1 as LGHNA and CDR2 as YNFKEQ. Trimming at V came to 0 bases and at J to 1 base, leaving 1 base not matched to a gene. About this clonotype itself: What it binds is not known.

Treatment here: approximately nine-day PBMC culture with coronavirus spike peptide pools or control peptides (ViraFEST assay). The clonotype comes from a human donor who had recovered from COVID-19. V is TRBV4-2 and J is TRBJ2-3, with 13 bases aligning to TRBD2. Source material: CD4+ T cells from blood, cultured in vitro. CDR3 in amino acids: CASSQEGTSGGTDTQYF. CDR3 sequence (DNA): TGTGCCAGCAGCCAAGAAGGGACTAGCGGGGGCACAGATACGCAGTATTTT.